The present TCR beta chain was sequenced within a study of T cell responses to AZD1222 COVID-19 vaccine. Using immunoSEQ multiplex PCR, the repertoire was profiled, and TCRdb retains in-frame clones only, with some absent. The repertoire has tens of thousands of clones, about nine tenths of them found once; the top ten carry 28%. Pooled in the analysis were second doses at about 4 or about 12 weeks. On this clone: Its antigen is undetermined.

Whole-study findings and limits: Only after the peak T cell response were repertoires sampled. A mostly white British donor set with more females was recruited, and clonal diversity was possibly underestimated. Reportedly, close to half of spike-specific TCRs are directed against unmutated variant regions.

CDR3 length: 14 amino acids. Germline V CDR1 and CDR2: MNHEY, SVGAGI. Losses at the gene ends were 6 bases for V and 6 bases for J; bases not matched to a gene: 10. Material: peripheral blood, obtained 28 days after the second AZD1222 dose. This chain links TRBV6-5 with TRBJ2-7; 8 bases map to TRBD2. The sequence was obtained from an adult who received the AZD1222 COVID-19 vaccine. The CDR3 loop reads CASSRMTSVGEQYF. CDR3 coding DNA: TGTGCCAGCAGCAGAATGACTAGCGTGGGCGAGCAGTACTTC.